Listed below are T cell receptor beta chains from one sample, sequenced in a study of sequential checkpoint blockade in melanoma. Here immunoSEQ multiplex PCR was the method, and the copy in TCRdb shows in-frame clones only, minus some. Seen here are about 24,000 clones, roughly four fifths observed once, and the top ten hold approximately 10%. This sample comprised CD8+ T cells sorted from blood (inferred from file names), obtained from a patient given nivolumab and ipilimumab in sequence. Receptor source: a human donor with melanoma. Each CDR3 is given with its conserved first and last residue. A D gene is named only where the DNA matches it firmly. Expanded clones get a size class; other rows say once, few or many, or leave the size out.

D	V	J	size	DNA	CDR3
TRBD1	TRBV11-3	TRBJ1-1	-	TGTGCCAGCAGCACCGGACAGGTGAACACTGAAGCTTTCTTT	CASSTGQVNTEAFF
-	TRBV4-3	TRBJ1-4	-	TGCGCCAGCAGCCCTACACAGCAGAATGAAAAACTGTTTTTT	CASSPTQQNEKLFF
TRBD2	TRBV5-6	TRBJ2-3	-	TGTGCCAGCAGCCCTAGCGGAAGCACAGATACGCAGTATTTT	CASSPSGSTDTQYF
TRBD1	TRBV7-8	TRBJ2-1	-	TGTGCCAGCAGCTCACCCGGGACAGGGACCAATGAGCAGTTCTTC	CASSSPGTGTNEQFF
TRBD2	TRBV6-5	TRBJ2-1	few	TGTGCCAGCACTGTAGCGGGAGCGGAGTACAATGAGCAGTTCTTC	CASTVAGAEYNEQFF
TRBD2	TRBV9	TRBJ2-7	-	TGTGCCAGCAGCGTAGAAGCGGGAGGTGACTACGAGCAGTACTTC	CASSVEAGGDYEQYF
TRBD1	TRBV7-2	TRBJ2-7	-	TGTGCCAGCAGCTTAGGTCAGGGGGCAAACTACGAGCAGTACTTC	CASSLGQGANYEQYF
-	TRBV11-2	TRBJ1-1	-	TGTGCCAGCAGCTTAAACATCAACACTGAAGCTTTCTTT	CASSLNINTEAFF
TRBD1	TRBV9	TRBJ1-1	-	TGTGCCAGCAGCGCCGCCGGGACAGGGACGTGGAGGAACACTGAAGCTTTCTTT	CASSAAGTGTWRNTEAFF
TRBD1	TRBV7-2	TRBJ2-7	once	TGTGCCAGCAGCCGACAGGGTTACGTCGAGCAGTACTTC	CASSRQGYVEQYF
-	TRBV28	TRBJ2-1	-	TGTGCCAGTAACATAGCGAGACATGAGCAGTTCTTC	CASNIARHEQFF
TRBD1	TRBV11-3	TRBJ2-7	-	TGTGCCAGCAGCCAAGGGACAGACTCCTACGAGCAGTACTTC	CASSQGTDSYEQYF
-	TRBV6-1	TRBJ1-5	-	TGTGCCAGCAGTTCAGGGTACAGTAGCAATCAGCCCCAGCATTTT	CASSSGYSSNQPQHF
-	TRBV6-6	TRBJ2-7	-	TGTGCCAGCAGTCTAGTCGACGAGCAGTACTTC	CASSLVDEQYF
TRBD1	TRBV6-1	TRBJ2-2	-	TGTGCCAGCGGACACGGGACAGTCAGAACCGGGGAGCTGTTTTTT	CASGHGTVRTGELFF
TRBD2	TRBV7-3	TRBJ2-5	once	TGTGCCAGCAGCTCCCAGGCGGGAGGGCCGGAGACCCAGTACTTC	CASSSQAGGPETQYF
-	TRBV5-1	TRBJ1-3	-	TGCGCCAGCAGTTCAGGAGGTGCTGGAAACACCATATATTTT	CASSSGGAGNTIYF
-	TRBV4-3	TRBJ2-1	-	TGCGCCAGCAGCCAAGATCGGAGGAGTTTTGGTGAGCAGTTCTTC	CASSQDRRSFGEQFF
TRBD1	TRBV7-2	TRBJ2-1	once	TGTGCCAGCAGCGGATGGACAGGGGACGTCAATGAGCAGTTCTTC	CASSGWTGDVNEQFF
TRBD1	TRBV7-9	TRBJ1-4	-	TGTGCCAGCAGCCCCGTCGAGGGGGCAAGAGGAGCTGAAAAACTGTTTTTT	CASSPVEGARGAEKLFF
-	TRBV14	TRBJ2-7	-	TGTGCCAGCAGCCAAGATCTTGGGCCCTACGAGCAGTACTTC	CASSQDLGPYEQYF